This is a list of T cell receptor beta chains from one sample in a study of blood T cell repertoires in COVID-19. Using immunoSEQ multiplex PCR, the repertoire was profiled, and TCRdb retains in-frame clones only, with some absent. This sample has fewer than 95,000 clones, with 89% found just once. Material: peripheral blood. The source of these receptors is a man aged 45-65 years with acute or convalescent COVID-19. Both conserved end residues are part of each CDR3. The D gene is left open where the match is weak. Clone size is shown for a subset of rows, as once, few, many or a class of expanded clone.

CATSSGGAQETQYF,TGTGCCACATCTAGCGGGGGGGCCCAAGAGACCCAGTACTTC,TRBD2,TRBJ2-5,14,TRBV27,NA
CASSPSAGNQETQYF,TGTGCCAGCTCACCATCGGCGGGGAACCAAGAGACCCAGTACTTC,NA,TRBJ2-5,15,TRBV18,NA
CARLTCDNEQFF,TGTGCCAGGCTGACTTGTGACAATGAGCAGTTCTTC,NA,TRBJ2-1,12,TRBV6-4,NA
CASSYSRGGASYEQYF,TGTGCCAGCAGTTACTCGAGAGGGGGCGCTTCCTACGAGCAGTACTTC,TRBD1,TRBJ2-7,16,TRBV6-5,NA
CATSEPSGQADTQYF,TGTGCCACCAGTGAGCCCTCGGGACAGGCAGATACGCAGTATTTT,TRBD1,TRBJ2-3,15,TRBV24-1,NA
CASSEDERVDGYTF,TGTGCCAGCAGTGAAGATGAGAGGGTTGATGGCTACACCTTC,NA,TRBJ1-2,14,TRBV6-1,NA
CAISEPRLTEAFF,TGTGCCATCAGTGAGCCCAGGCTCACTGAAGCTTTCTTT,NA,TRBJ1-1,13,TRBV10-3,NA
CASMSPPLDRYGYTF,TGTGCCAGCATGTCCCCGCCACTGGACAGATATGGCTACACCTTC,NA,TRBJ1-2,15,TRBV6-5,NA
CASSGRAGETQYF,TGTGCCAGCAGTGGGCGGGCGGGGGAGACCCAGTACTTC,NA,TRBJ2-5,13,TRBV27,NA
CASEAGQGPYNEQFF,TGTGCCAGCGAAGCTGGACAGGGGCCTTACAATGAGCAGTTCTTC,TRBD1,TRBJ2-1,15,TRBV6-5,NA
CASSDRGSYEQYF,TGTGCCAGCAGTGATCGGGGGAGCTACGAGCAGTACTTC,NA,TRBJ2-7,13,TRBV6-1,NA
CASSNLFQPQHF,TGTGCCAGCAGCAATCTTTTTCAGCCCCAGCATTTT,NA,TRBJ1-5,12,TRBV6-2/TRBV6-3,NA
CATQPRGPSSNQPQHF,TGTGCCACCCAGCCCAGGGGGCCGTCGAGCAATCAGCCCCAGCATTTT,TRBD1,TRBJ1-5,16,TRBV24-1,NA
CASSVYEQFF,TGTGCCAGCAGCGTGTATGAGCAGTTCTTC,NA,TRBJ2-1,10,TRBV6-5,once
CASSLGAGGETQYF,TGTGCTAGCAGCTTAGGAGCGGGGGGAGAGACCCAGTACTTC,TRBD2,TRBJ2-5,14,TRBV7-7,NA
CASRTGGAYNEQFF,TGTGCCAGCAGGACAGGGGGCGCCTACAATGAGCAGTTCTTC,TRBD1,TRBJ2-1,14,TRBV2,once
CSASGARGQGRTDTQYF,TGCAGTGCTAGTGGGGCTCGAGGGCAGGGGCGCACAGATACGCAGTATTTT,NA,TRBJ2-3,17,TRBV20-1,NA
CASSQTHTGTAALGPYGYTF,TGCGCCAGCAGTCAAACACACACAGGGACAGCCGCCTTGGGGCCCTATGGCTACACCTTC,TRBD1,TRBJ1-2,20,TRBV23-1,NA
CASSEERGQGLSQPQHF,TGTGCCAGCAGTGAAGAAAGAGGACAGGGATTGAGTCAGCCCCAGCATTTT,TRBD1,TRBJ1-5,17,TRBV2,NA
CASVLNRADTIYF,TGTGCTAGTGTCCTTAACAGGGCAGACACCATATATTTT,NA,TRBJ1-3,13,TRBV12-5,NA
CAWSATPGTATDTIYF,TGTGCCTGGAGTGCCACCCCCGGGACAGCCACGGACACCATATATTTT,TRBD1,TRBJ1-3,16,TRBV30,NA
CASSLVILGEAFF,TGTGCCAGCAGCTTAGTTATACTTGGGGAGGCTTTCTTT,NA,TRBJ1-1,13,TRBV13,NA
CSAPGGTEAFF,TGCAGTGCTCCCGGCGGCACTGAAGCTTTCTTT,NA,TRBJ1-1,11,TRBV20-1,few
CASSLSSSAYGEQYF,TGTGCCAGCAGCTTATCCTCATCTGCGTACGGCGAGCAGTACTTC,NA,TRBJ2-7,15,TRBV7-2,NA
CASSLGEARYGYTF,TGTGCCAGCAGCTTAGGAGAGGCGCGCTATGGCTACACCTTC,NA,TRBJ1-2,14,TRBV7-8,NA
CASSPRQQGNTGELFF,TGTGCCAGCTCACCTCGGCAGCAGGGGAACACCGGGGAGCTGTTTTTT,NA,TRBJ2-2,16,TRBV18,NA
CASSLASPGQGASSEKLFF,TGTGCCAGCAGCTTAGCTTCTCCGGGACAGGGGGCAAGTAGTGAAAAACTGTTTTTT,TRBD1,TRBJ1-4,19,TRBV7-9,NA
CSDGGQGNTEAFF,TGCAGCGATGGGGGACAGGGGAACACTGAAGCTTTCTTT,TRBD1,TRBJ1-1,13,TRBV29-1,NA
CASSAGQGAYYGYTF,TGCGCCAGCAGCGCGGGACAGGGGGCTTACTATGGCTACACCTTC,TRBD1,TRBJ1-2,15,TRBV5-1,NA
CASSFTAYRGYTF,TGTGCCAGCAGTTTCACAGCCTACCGTGGCTACACCTTC,NA,TRBJ1-2,13,TRBV28,NA
CASSRSTGGNQPQHF,TGTGCCAGCAGCCGATCGACAGGGGGCAATCAGCCCCAGCATTTT,TRBD1,TRBJ1-5,15,TRBV13,NA
CASSPQTANTEAFF,TGTGCCAGCTCCCCACAGACAGCGAACACTGAAGCTTTCTTT,NA,TRBJ1-1,14,TRBV18,NA
CAWSFEGQADGYTF,TGTGCCTGGAGTTTTGAAGGACAGGCGGATGGCTACACCTTC,TRBD1,TRBJ1-2,14,TRBV30,once
CASLSDMNTEAFF,TGTGCCAGCCTCAGTGACATGAACACTGAAGCTTTCTTT,NA,TRBJ1-1,13,TRBV6-5,NA
CASSQAGGGETQYF,TGCGCCAGCAGCCAAGCAGGGGGCGGGGAGACCCAGTACTTC,TRBD1,TRBJ2-5,14,TRBV4-1,NA
CASSLGQGRQSDTQYF,TGCGCCAGCAGCTTGGGTCAGGGCCGGCAGTCAGATACGCAGTATTTT,NA,TRBJ2-3,16,TRBV5-1,NA
CASSLLAGGTDTQYF,TGTGCCAGCAGTCTACTAGCGGGTGGCACAGATACGCAGTATTTT,TRBD2,TRBJ2-3,15,TRBV28,NA
CASSYVPEEKLFF,TGTGCCAGCAGTTACGTCCCAGAAGAAAAACTGTTTTTT,NA,TRBJ1-4,13,TRBV6-5,NA
CASSQDDRNYGYTF,TGCGCCAGCAGCCAAGACGACAGAAACTATGGCTACACCTTC,NA,TRBJ1-2,14,TRBV4-1,NA
CASRRQGAGQETQYF,TGCGCCAGCAGGCGGCAGGGGGCGGGTCAAGAGACCCAGTACTTC,TRBD1,TRBJ2-5,15,TRBV5-1,NA
CASSRGIQETQYF,TGTGCCAGCAGCAGGGGCATCCAAGAGACCCAGTACTTC,NA,TRBJ2-5,13,TRBV6-5,NA
CASSQDDSSYNEQFF,TGTGCCAGCAGCCAAGATGACAGCTCGTACAATGAGCAGTTCTTC,NA,TRBJ2-1,15,TRBV4-2,NA
CASSFSGGTDTQYF,TGCGCCAGCAGCTTCAGCGGGGGCACAGATACGCAGTATTTT,TRBD2,TRBJ2-3,14,TRBV5-1,NA
CASSLLGSGDNGYTF,TGTGCCAGCAGTTTATTAGGTTCAGGGGATAATGGCTACACCTTC,NA,TRBJ1-2,15,TRBV28,NA
CASSVASGGETQYF,TGTGCCAGCAGCGTAGCTAGCGGGGGGGAGACCCAGTACTTC,TRBD2,TRBJ2-5,14,TRBV9,once
CASGLAGWDNEQFF,TGTGCCAGCGGGCTAGCGGGGTGGGACAATGAGCAGTTCTTC,TRBD2,TRBJ2-1,14,TRBV3-1/TRBV3-2,NA
CASSLIAGAGELFF,TGTGCCAGCAGCTTAATAGCGGGGGCCGGGGAGCTGTTTTTT,TRBD2,TRBJ2-2,14,TRBV7-3,NA
CASRRWTGGNQPQHF,TGTGCCAGCAGAAGGTGGACAGGGGGCAATCAGCCCCAGCATTTT,TRBD1,TRBJ1-5,15,TRBV2,NA